Sequencing of this T cell receptor (beta chain) was carried out in a study of blood T cell repertoires in COVID-19. Across the whole study: The study drew acute and convalescent COVID-19 samples from the United States, Italy and Spain. T cells, B-cell-depleted T cells, or PBMCs provided the cDNA or gDNA that served as material.

Looked up from germline, CDR1 is LNHDA and CDR2 is SQIVND (reference sequence). The CDR3 covers 13 residues. Deletions cut 7 bases from V and 1 base from J, with 10 bases between. Assay used: immunoSEQ multiplex PCR; TCRdb lists only in-frame clones, some missing. The table lists about 120,000 clones, 70% to 90% of them singletons, with approximately 4.3% in the top ten. The clonotype was recovered from a man aged 40-49 years with acute or convalescent COVID-19. Sequencing was performed on peripheral blood. This chain connects TRBV19 to TRBJ1-1; D possibly corresponds to TRBD1 (6 bases). Here the CDR3 DNA reads TGTGCCAGTACCTTGGACAGGAACACTGAAGCTTTCTTT. Protein product: CASTLDRNTEAFF.